The 26 T cell receptor beta chains presented below share a single source sample, sequenced in a study of T cells in Graves' hyperthyroidism and ophthalmopathy. RNA transcripts served as the template for amplifying TCR beta CDR3 regions. A first-round RT-PCR of the TCR CDR3 used the HTBI primer set. TCRdb re-called the multiplex PCR reads with MiXCR, one entry per CDR3 protein. The data contain hundreds of thousands of distinct CDR3 sequences, about a sixth of them seen just once; the ten biggest clones take up roughly 7.4%. Sequencing used blood. The receptors stem from a woman between 18 and 30 years old with Graves' hyperthyroidism.

The rearrangement links TRBV12-3 or TRBV12-4 to TRBJ1-1; 8 bases are a match to TRBD1. The length of the CDR3 is 14 residues. Germline trimming cut 3 bases from V and 4 bases from J; bases unmatched to any gene: 4. The CDR3 spells CASSFATGGTEAFF. The CDR3 region has the DNA TGTGCCAGCAGTTTTGCAACAGGGGGCACTGAAGCTTTCTTT.

This clonotype was counted ten times or more. The chain joins TRBV6-1 to TRBJ2-3, with 7 bases that match TRBD2. The trim removed 5 bases at V and 4 bases at J, leaving 9 bases unmatched. CDR1 and CDR2 from the germline V gene are MNHNS and SASEGT. The CDR3 is 15 residues long. As DNA, the CDR3 is TGTGCCAGCAGTTTCGGCGGGGGAGTACCAGATACGCAGTATTTT. Residues: CASSFGGGVPDTQYF.

There are many counts of this clonotype. This chain uses TRBV2 with TRBJ1-5; D is perhaps TRBD1 (6 bases). CDR3 length: 15 amino acids. The V and J ends lost 3 bases and 4 bases respectively, with 13 bases between them. Germline CDR1 is SNHLY and CDR2 is FYNNEI. The CDR3 DNA reads TGTGCCAGCAGTGAGGGGGCAGGGAGAAATCAGCCCCAGCATTTT. It codes for CASSEGAGRNQPQHF.

This clonotype was seen ten or more times. The V call is TRBV20-1, the J call TRBJ2-3; 12 bases are shared with TRBD2. The CDR3 consists of 15 residues. Germline lookup yields CDR1 DFQATT and CDR2 SNEGSKA (reference sequence). V trimming: 6 bases; J trimming: 6 bases; junction bases outside the gene matches: 10. CDR3 DNA: TGCAGTGCGGGGGGGACTAGCGGGTTACCGGATACGCAGTATTTT. Translated: CSAGGTSGLPDTQYF.

The chain employs TRBV4-1 and TRBJ2-1, with 8 positions matching TRBD2. The CDR3 is 14 residues long. CDR1 is MGHRA, CDR2 YSYEKL, per germline. The V and J ends lost 11 bases and 0 bases, in that order; junction bases with no gene match: 6. CDR3 in amino acids: CASRSGDSYNEQFF. As DNA, the CDR3 is TGCGCCTCCCGTAGCGGGGACTCCTACAATGAGCAGTTCTTC.

Ten or more counts support this clonotype. The chain is built from TRBV5-1 and TRBJ2-5; 8 positions match TRBD2. Germline CDR1 and CDR2: SGHRS and YFSETQ. The CDR3 runs 16 residues. Trimming removed 0 bases from V and 5 bases from J; junction bases left unmatched: 9. CDR3 protein: CASSLAIRGGRETQYF. The CDR3 region has the DNA TGCGCCAGCAGCTTGGCCATCCGGGGGGGCCGCGAGACCCAGTACTTC. The full variable domain, in which reference TRBV5-1 and TRBJ2-5 provide the parts outside the CDR3, is KAGVTQTPRYLIKTRGQQVTLSCSPISGHRSVSWYQQTPGQGLQFLFEYFSETQRNKGNFPGRFSGRQFSNSRSEMNVSTLELGDSALYLCASSLAIRGGRETQYFGPGTRLLVL.

This clonotype was observed at least ten times. The chain has TRBV7-2 and TRBJ2-1, with 7 bases aligning to TRBD2. The CDR3 spans 16 residues. J was trimmed by 8 bases and V by 4 bases; bases with no gene match: 14. The germline V gene has CDR1 SGHTA and CDR2 FQGNSA. CDR3 sequence (DNA): TGTGCCAGCAGCTCTCTCATCGTCCGGGGGAGGGATGAGCAGTTCTTC. It translates to CASSSLIVRGRDEQFF.

This clonotype came up many times. CDR3 amino acids: CASSPGSGANVLTF. The CDR3 DNA reads as TGTGCCAGCAGTCCAGGCTCTGGGGCCAACGTCCTGACTTTC. The gene calls are TRBV12-3 or TRBV12-4 and TRBJ2-6; D unresolved. Trimming stripped 5 bases from V and 0 bases from J, with 5 bases between. CDR3 length: 14 residues.

This clonotype was seen many times. This rearrangement joins TRBV18 to TRBJ1-2, with TRBD1 identical over 12 bases. The CDR3 sequence is 16 residues long. Germline trimming cut 3 bases from V and 4 bases from J; bases unmatched to any gene: 6. Germline loops: CDR1 KGHSH, CDR2 LQKENI. CDR3 region: CASSPTGTGGAYGYTF. The CDR3 bases are TGTGCCAGCTCACCTACCGGGACAGGGGGCGCCTATGGCTACACCTTC.

The chain couples TRBV27 to TRBJ1-3, with D tentatively TRBD1 (6 bases). V lost 5 bases and J lost 4, with 18 bases in between. The germline V gene encodes CDR1 MNHEY and CDR2 SMNVEV (reference sequence). CDR3 length: 16 residues. This chain's CDR3 is CASSPRTGTRGNTIYF. The CDR3, as DNA: TGTGCCAGCAGTCCAAGAACAGGGACGAGGGGAAACACCATATATTTT.

At least ten counts were recorded for this clonotype. The genes are TRBV3-1 and TRBJ2-7; tentative D call: TRBD1 (6 bases). The CDR3 is made up of 15 amino acids. The V end was cut by 7 bases, the J end by 5 bases, with 21 bases between. The germline V gene encodes CDR1 LGHDT and CDR2 YNNKEL (reference sequence). The CDR3 DNA sequence: TGTGCCAGCAACCTGCGACAACAGGGTAGCCACGAGCAGTACTTC. Its translation is CASNLRQQGSHEQYF.

This clonotype was counted at least ten times. The chain joins TRBV11-2 to TRBJ2-3, with unresolved D. The CDR3 contains 13 residues. Germline CDR1 SGHAT, CDR2 FQNNGV. The ends were cut back, 5 bases at V and 0 bases at J, with 6 bases in the middle. The CDR3 region is CASSPGSTDTQYF. The CDR3 nucleotides read TGTGCCAGCAGCCCCGGGAGCACAGATACGCAGTATTTT.

This chain links TRBV9 with TRBJ2-1; 14 positions match TRBD2. The CDR3 totals 19 residues. V lost 2 bases, J lost 7 bases, and 14 bases stayed unmatched. The germline V gene has CDR1 SGDLS and CDR2 YYNGEE. CDR3 coding DNA: TGTGCCAGCAGCGTTTCGACTAGCGGGAGGGCCGTAGGACGGAATGAGCAGTTCTTC. Residues: CASSVSTSGRAVGRNEQFF.

This clonotype was observed a handful of times. V is TRBV5-6 and J is TRBJ2-1, with 9 bases lining up with TRBD2. V lost 3 bases, J lost 4 bases, and 8 bases stayed unmatched. From germline, CDR1 is SGHDT and CDR2 YYEEEE. This CDR3 has 16 amino acids. The CDR3, as DNA: TGTGCCAGCAGCTCGCAAACTAGCGGGCGGTACAATGAGCAGTTCTTC. This codes for CASSSQTSGRYNEQFF.

Written as DNA, the CDR3 is TGTGCCAGCAGCTTAGCTCGGGGGTTACGTGAAGCTTTCTTT. It encodes CASSLARGLREAFF. The chain carries TRBV7-2 and TRBJ1-1; a possible D gene is TRBD1 (5 bases). The germline V gene has CDR1 SGHTA and CDR2 FQGNSA. Trimming left V 0 bases short and J 7 bases short, with 12 bases between. The CDR3 is made up of 14 amino acids.

This clonotype was counted at least ten times. The rearrangement uses TRBV27 and TRBJ2-2; possible D gene TRBD2, 5 bases. The germline V gene has CDR1 MNHEY and CDR2 SMNVEV (reference sequence). With 4 bases removed from V and 2 bases from J, the gap between germline ends came to 14 bases. This CDR3 has 16 residues. CDR3 sequence reads: CASSSLASLNTGELFF. The CDR3 DNA is TGTGCCAGCAGTTCCCTGGCTAGCCTTAACACCGGGGAGCTGTTTTTT.

The chain is built from TRBV19 and TRBJ2-6; D is ambiguous. The CDR3 length is 14 residues. Deletions cut 6 bases from V and 1 base from J, with 7 bases between. Looked up from germline, CDR1 is LNHDA and CDR2 is SQIVND (reference sequence). CDR3 sequence reads: CASSRMSGANVLTF. The CDR3 DNA reads as TGTGCCAGTAGCAGGATGTCTGGGGCCAACGTCCTGACTTTC.

V gene TRBV6-1 combines with J gene TRBJ2-7; 9 bases agree with TRBD1. The V gene's germline CDR1 is MNHNS and CDR2 SASEGT. V shed 5 bases and J 9 bases; nucleotides not matched to a gene: 17. There are 16 residues in the CDR3. CDR3 nucleotide sequence: TGTGCCAGCAGTTGGCGCCCTGCACAGGGGGCGCTGGGGCAGTACTTC. Translation gives CASSWRPAQGALGQYF.

This clonotype was observed a few times. The chain joins TRBV28 to TRBJ1-6; TRBD1 might be the D (6 bases). The CDR3 extends over 14 amino acids. Germline V CDR1 and CDR2: MDHEN, SYDVKM. Deletions cut 7 bases from V and 8 bases from J, with 15 bases between. For the CDR3, the DNA is TGTGCCAGCACTTTTGGGGGCATGGATTCACCCCTCCACTTT. It specifies CASTFGGMDSPLHF. Variable domain in full (rest from reference TRBV28 and TRBJ1-6): DVKVTQSSRYLVKRTGEKVFLECVQDMDHENMFWYRQDPGLGLRLIYFSYDVKMKEKGDIPEGYSVSREKKERFSLILESASTNQTSMYLCASTFGGMDSPLHFGNGTRLTVT.

This clonotype was recorded at least ten times. The DNA for the CDR3 is TGTGCCAGCACCCAATGGGGGGGAGACACCGGGGAGCTGTTTTTT. Encoded protein: CASTQWGGDTGELFF. V usage is TRBV27 and J usage is TRBJ2-2; 7 bases line up with TRBD2. The germline V gene has CDR1 MNHEY and CDR2 SMNVEV (reference sequence). The length of the CDR3 is 15 residues. After removal of 7 bases from V and 3 bases from J, the junction contained 8 bases not matched to a gene.

This clonotype appeared many times. The chain combines TRBV5-1 with TRBJ1-3, with D uncertain. Germline assignment: CDR1 SGHRS and CDR2 YFSETQ. The CDR3 has 14 residues. V lost 3 bases and J lost 1, with 8 bases in between. CDR3 bases: TGCGCCAGCAGCTCAGCAGAGTCTGGAAACACCATATATTTT. Translating it yields CASSSAESGNTIYF.

This chain joins TRBV6-1 and TRBJ2-7; no reliable D call. Germline V gives CDR1 MNHNS, CDR2 SASEGT. The CDR3 contains 12 residues. Trimming stripped 6 bases from V and 0 bases from J, with 6 bases between. CDR3 in amino acids: CASRPFSYEQYF. The DNA for the CDR3 is TGTGCCAGCAGACCCTTCTCCTACGAGCAGTACTTC.

In its sample, this clonotype was seen many times. The CDR3 bases are TGTGCCAGCAGCCCTCTTAGGGGCGGGGGTTACAATGAGCAGTTCTTC. Protein: CASSPLRGGGYNEQFF. The rearrangement uses TRBV11-2 and TRBJ2-1; 7 bases fit TRBD2. CDR1 is SGHAT and CDR2 is FQNNGV in the germline V gene. J was trimmed by 4 bases and V by 5 bases; bases with no gene match: 11. The CDR3 loop spans 16 amino acids.

This clonotype has only a few counts. The chain is built from TRBV19 and TRBJ1-5; no firm D call. CDR3 length equals 13 residues. V was trimmed by 7 bases and J by 0 bases, leaving 7 bases between them. Germline V gene sequence: CDR1 LNHDA, CDR2 SQIVND (reference sequence). The CDR3 loop is CASNSYSNQPQHF. The CDR3 region has the DNA TGTGCCAGTAACTCGTATAGCAATCAGCCCCAGCATTTT. Full variable domain (rest looked up from reference TRBV19 and TRBJ1-5): DGGITQSPKYLFRKEGQNVTLSCEQNLNHDAMYWYRQDPGQGLRLIYYSQIVNDFQKGDIAEGYSVSREKKESFPLTVTSAQKNPTAFYLCASNSYSNQPQHFGDGTRLSIL.

The table lists this clonotype with many counts. V usage is TRBV4-1 and J usage is TRBJ1-1; tentatively, D is TRBD1 (5 bases). V shed 4 bases and J shed 3 bases, with 12 bases lying between them. Germline V CDR1 and CDR2: MGHRA, YSYEKL. This CDR3 comprises 14 residues. The CDR3 sequence is CASSLPGLYTEAFF. Here the CDR3 DNA reads TGCGCCAGCAGCCTTCCGGGGCTCTACACTGAAGCTTTCTTT.

This clonotype was recorded at least ten times. The genes are TRBV7-9 and TRBJ2-3; TRBD1 or TRBD2 may be the D gene (5 bases each). The V gene's germline CDR1 is SEHNR and CDR2 FQNEAQ (reference sequence). The CDR3 runs 17 residues. The V and J ends lost 4 bases and 3 bases respectively, with 20 bases between them. The CDR3 DNA reads TGTGCCAGCAGCTCACCGCGTAGGGGAGTCGAAACAGATACGCAGTATTTT. Translating gives CASSSPRRGVETDTQYF.